Sequencing of this T cell receptor beta chain was carried out in a study of blood T cell repertoires in COVID-19. Study-wide context: From the United States, Italy and Spain came samples of acute and convalescent COVID-19. PBMCs, B-cell-depleted T cells, or T cells were the source of the cDNA or gDNA that made up the material.

Note on this clone: The junction differs from germline at one of its ends, possibly a read error.

As handled by the study authors: Amplification of reference gene primers was used by the study to estimate nucleated cell counts. The repertoire was sequenced with immunoSEQ multiplex PCR; TCRdb's copy has only in-frame clones and lacks some. V and J calls and clone size are as listed in that table; D and trimming were resolved from the DNA. The table has 200,000 to 250,000 clones, around 80% seen once; the top ten hold around 6%. The germline gives CDR1 SGDLS, CDR2 YYNGEE. CDR3 length: 17 residues. The clonotype originates from a woman aged 70-85 years with acute or convalescent COVID-19. The sample taken for sequencing was peripheral blood. The V call is TRBV9, the J call TRBJ2-1; 9 bases are a match to TRBD2. The CDR3 loop reads CASSVDGAGGSYSEQFF. In DNA, the CDR3 is TGTGCCAGCAGCGTAGACGGAGCGGGAGGTTCCTACAGTGAGCAGTTCTTC.